These 30 T cell receptor beta chains share one sample of origin, sequenced in a study of cytomegalovirus exposure and HLA in healthy donors. Profiling relied on immunoSEQ multiplex PCR, and the TCRdb table lists in-frame clones only, not all of them. The sample contains approximately 60,000 clones, around 92% of which appear only once. What was sequenced was PBMCs. The receptors shown here come from a woman under 30 in good health and CMV-seronegative.

The genes are TRBV28 and TRBJ1-2, with D possibly being TRBD1 (5 bases). CDR1 is MDHEN and CDR2 is SYDVKM in the germline V gene. V dropped 7 bases and J dropped 3 bases, with 15 bases sitting between them. The CDR3 runs 14 residues. The CDR3 reads CASTKIKGYYGYTF. The CDR3 coding sequence is TGTGCCAGCACGAAAATTAAGGGGTACTATGGCTACACCTTC.

The J gene is TRBJ1-1, the V gene TRBV6-1; possibly TRBD1 for D (6 bases). This CDR3 comprises 13 residues. Trimming took 2 bases from V and 4 from J, leaving 8 bases between them. Per the germline V gene, CDR1 is MNHNS and CDR2 is SASEGT. CDR3 region: CASSERGGTEAFF. The CDR3, as DNA: TGTGCCAGCAGTGAAAGGGGGGGCACTGAAGCTTTCTTT.

The genes are TRBV4-3 and TRBJ2-3; 8 nucleotides line up with TRBD2. V trimming: 0 bases; J trimming: 4 bases; junction bases outside the gene matches: 9. The CDR3 sequence is 17 residues long. CDR1 is LGHNA and CDR2 is YSLEER in the germline V gene. The DNA of the CDR3 is TGCGCCAGCAGCCAAGATGTGGCGGGAGGTCACCCAGATACGCAGTATTTT. Translated, it gives CASSQDVAGGHPDTQYF.

This clone was seen only a few times. The chain couples TRBV19 to TRBJ1-4; 7 bases are shared with TRBD1. The CDR3 runs to 14 residues. V lost 4 bases and J lost 6; bases outside the gene matches: 5. The germline V gene has CDR1 LNHDA and CDR2 SQIVND (reference sequence). CDR3 DNA: TGTGCCAGTAGTAACACAGGGGTCGATGAAAAACTGTTTTTT. Translating gives CASSNTGVDEKLFF.

V usage is TRBV4-2 and J usage is TRBJ1-3; 7 bases are a match to TRBD1. Trimming took 6 bases from V and 2 from J; bases not matched to a gene: 7. Germline CDR1 reads LGHNA; CDR2 reads YNFKEQ. This CDR3 has 15 residues. The CDR3: CASSTTDRAGNTIYF. The CDR3, as DNA: TGTGCCAGCAGTACAACCGACAGGGCTGGAAACACCATATATTTT.

The chain links TRBV12-5 to TRBJ2-3; D ambiguous. The germline V gene has CDR1 LGHNT and CDR2 FRNRAP. CDR3 size: 12 residues. The V and J ends lost 5 bases and 5 bases respectively, with 8 bases between them. The CDR3 coding sequence is TGTGCTAGTGGTCACCGACTAGATACGCAGTATTTT. It encodes CASGHRLDTQYF.

This chain uses TRBV27 with TRBJ2-1, with 7 bases identical to TRBD2. The trim removed 5 bases at V and 1 base at J, leaving 17 bases unmatched. The CDR3 loop spans 19 amino acids. Germline loops: CDR1 MNHEY, CDR2 SMNVEV (reference sequence). CDR3 in amino acids: CASSTRTSPLSVSYNEQFF. The DNA of the CDR3 is TGTGCCAGCAGTACACGGACTAGTCCCCTTAGCGTTTCCTACAATGAGCAGTTCTTC.

The chain uses TRBV30 and TRBJ2-5, with no clear D. The CDR3 consists of 13 residues. V lost 0 bases and J lost 4, with 9 bases in between. The germline V gene has CDR1 GTSNPN and CDR2 SVGIG (reference sequence). Here the CDR3 reads CAWSVRGRETQYF. DNA of the CDR3: TGTGCCTGGAGTGTACGAGGCAGAGAGACCCAGTACTTC.

The table lists this clone with a count of one. The chain's CDR3 is CSVEMIAGTDTQYF. The CDR3 DNA is TGCAGCGTTGAGATGATCGCGGGGACAGATACGCAGTATTTT. The V call is TRBV29-1, the J call TRBJ2-3; D perhaps matches TRBD2 (6 bases). Germline V lookup: CDR1 SQVTM, CDR2 ANQGSEA. The V and J ends lost 3 bases and 3 bases respectively, with 13 bases between them. The CDR3 has 14 amino acids.

This clone was seen only once. The chain uses TRBV6-5 and TRBJ1-1; weak D call: TRBD1 (6 bases). The CDR3 has 15 residues. Germline values: CDR1 MNHEY, CDR2 SVGAGI. V was clipped by 6 bases and J by 0 bases, with 14 bases between them. The CDR3 DNA follows: TGTGCCAGCAGCCCCGGACAGTGGATGAACACTGAAGCTTTCTTT. It is translated as CASSPGQWMNTEAFF.

The V gene is TRBV6-1, the J gene TRBJ2-7, with D perhaps TRBD1 (5 bases). This CDR3 has 15 amino acids. Germline lookup yields CDR1 MNHNS and CDR2 SASEGT. V lost 3 bases and J 5 bases, leaving 17 bases between the germline ends. The DNA of the CDR3 is TGTGCCAGCAGTGATCCCCCAGGGCTTAGGGACGAGCAGTACTTC. Translation gives CASSDPPGLRDEQYF.

The V call is TRBV7-8, the J call TRBJ1-1; 10 nucleotides align to TRBD1. The CDR3 totals 15 residues. V lost 5 bases, J lost 5 bases, and 8 bases stayed unmatched. Germline V gene sequence: CDR1 SGHVS, CDR2 FQNEAQ. The CDR3 loop reads CASSGGDRGHTEAFF. CDR3 bases: TGTGCCAGCAGCGGGGGAGACAGGGGGCATACTGAAGCTTTCTTT.

The chain combines TRBV19 with TRBJ1-4; 9 bases line up with TRBD1. The germline V gene has CDR1 LNHDA and CDR2 SQIVND (reference sequence). The CDR3 has 11 residues. V dropped 6 bases and J dropped 14; count of bases not matched to a gene: 4. DNA of the CDR3: TGTGCCAGTAGGGACAGGGGAGAGCTGTTTTTT. Protein sequence: CASRDRGELFF.

This clone has just a few counts. The J gene is TRBJ2-1, the V gene TRBV19; TRBD1 agrees at 7 bases. The CDR3 loop spans 15 amino acids. Trimming at V came to 5 bases and at J to 10 bases, leaving 14 bases not matched to a gene. Germline V CDR1 and CDR2: LNHDA, SQIVND (reference sequence). The CDR3 coding sequence is TGTGCCAGTAGTGCAGACAGGGATCCTTCTCGGGAGCAGTTCTTC. It yields the protein CASSADRDPSREQFF.

The genes are TRBV19 and TRBJ2-3, with 8 bases aligning to TRBD2. In germline, CDR1 is LNHDA, CDR2 SQIVND (reference sequence). V shed 4 bases and J 2 bases; nucleotides not matched to a gene: 8. CDR3 size: 16 residues. CDR3: CASSKTAGGPTDTQYF. The CDR3 DNA reads as TGTGCCAGTAGTAAAACCGCGGGGGGACCCACAGATACGCAGTATTTT. Variable domain in full (rest from reference TRBV19 and TRBJ2-3): DGGITQSPKYLFRKEGQNVTLSCEQNLNHDAMYWYRQDPGQGLRLIYYSQIVNDFQKGDIAEGYSVSREKKESFPLTVTSAQKNPTAFYLCASSKTAGGPTDTQYFGPGTRLTVL.

V gene TRBV11-2 combines with J gene TRBJ1-1; TRBD1 agrees at 8 bases. CDR1 is SGHAT and CDR2 is FQNNGV in the germline V gene. V lost 4 bases, J lost 4 bases, and 5 bases stayed unmatched. The CDR3 length is 14 residues. DNA for the CDR3: TGTGCCAGCAGCTACATAGGACAGGGCACTGAAGCTTTCTTT. Translation: CASSYIGQGTEAFF.

This chain joins TRBV10-2 and TRBJ1-1; D gene ambiguous. The V gene lost 0 bases and the J gene lost 3 bases, with 11 bases spanning the gap. This CDR3 region has 15 residues. The germline gives CDR1 WSHSY, CDR2 SAAADI. CDR3: CASSESTGSDTEAFF. The DNA of the CDR3 is TGCGCCAGCAGTGAGTCGACGGGAAGCGACACTGAAGCTTTCTTT.

The rearrangement uses TRBV4-2 and TRBJ1-1, with no clear D. V was cut by 0 bases and J by 7 bases, with 18 bases left in between. The germline gives CDR1 LGHNA, CDR2 YNFKEQ. The CDR3 totals 16 residues. CDR3 in DNA: TGTGCCAGCAGCCAAGAGCGGTTCGCGTCAGACTATGAAGCTTTCTTT. Protein: CASSQERFASDYEAFF.

This chain uses TRBV6-5 with TRBJ1-5, with D perhaps matching TRBD1 (6 bases). The CDR3 covers 15 residues. The germline CDR1 and CDR2 sequences are MNHEY and SVGAGI. V lost 4 bases, J lost 5 bases, and 15 bases lay in between. CDR3 amino acids: CASSSAQTGYQPQHF. CDR3 nucleotide sequence: TGTGCCAGCAGTTCAGCCCAGACAGGATATCAGCCCCAGCATTTT.

The chain combines TRBV20-1 with TRBJ2-7; TRBD1 agrees at 7 bases. CDR3 size: 11 residues. Germline V CDR1 and CDR2: DFQATT, SNEGSKA (reference sequence). Germline trimming cut 3 bases from V and 6 bases from J; bases unmatched to any gene: 2. The CDR3 coding sequence is TGCAGTGCTAGCAGGGGGAGCGAGCAGTACTTC. Amino acids: CSASRGSEQYF.

This clone was recorded once. V gene TRBV5-6 combines with J gene TRBJ1-5, with D possibly matching TRBD1 (5 bases). The CDR3 is 13 residues long. CDR1 is SGHDT and CDR2 is YYEEEE in the germline V gene. Trimming took off 3 bases at V and 2 bases at J, with 6 bases between the two ends. The CDR3 loop is CASSWGGNQPQHF. DNA of the CDR3: TGTGCCAGCAGCTGGGGCGGCAATCAGCCCCAGCATTTT.

V usage is TRBV2 and J usage is TRBJ1-5; no definite D call. Germline loops: CDR1 SNHLY, CDR2 FYNNEI. V gave up 7 bases and J gave up 0 bases, with 4 bases separating them. This CDR3 contains 12 residues. The CDR3 nucleotides read TGTGCCAGCACGGGTAGCAATCAGCCCCAGCATTTT. It is translated as CASTGSNQPQHF.

This chain links TRBV7-8 with TRBJ2-3, with D maybe TRBD2 (6 bases). Between the trimmed V and J ends, which lost 2 bases and 1 base, there was a span of 13 bases. Germline V gives CDR1 SGHVS, CDR2 FQNEAQ. CDR3 size: 16 residues. The CDR3, as DNA: TGTGCCAGCAGCTTATCGGGGGTTTACGGCACAGATACGCAGTATTTT. It translates to CASSLSGVYGTDTQYF.

The rearrangement links TRBV27 to TRBJ1-2; TRBD1 aligns across 9 bases. V shed 6 bases and J 5 bases; nucleotides not matched to a gene: 7. Germline assignment: CDR1 MNHEY and CDR2 SMNVEV (reference sequence). The CDR3 has 14 residues. The CDR3 loop reads CASRSTGGSYGYTF. The CDR3 bases are TGTGCCAGCAGGTCCACAGGGGGCTCTTATGGCTACACCTTC.

The rearrangement joins TRBV15 to TRBJ2-5, with TRBD2 identical over 7 bases. Germline-derived CDR1 and CDR2 are LNHNV and YYDKDF (reference sequence). The V segment lost 8 bases and the J segment 9 bases; nucleotides outside the gene matches: 12. This CDR3 contains 13 residues. The CDR3 region is CATGASGVGSQYF. The CDR3 DNA reads as TGTGCCACCGGGGCTAGCGGCGTCGGGTCCCAGTACTTC. The variable domain in full, with the rest retrieved from reference TRBV15 and TRBJ2-5, is DAMVIQNPRYQVTQFGKPVTLSCSQTLNHNVMYWYQQKSSQAPKLLFHYYDKDFNNEADTPDNFQSRRPNTSFCFLDIRSPGLGDTAMYLCATGASGVGSQYFGPGTRLLVL.

The chain recombines TRBV28 with TRBJ1-4; TRBD1 agrees at 7 bases. Per germline, CDR1 MDHEN and CDR2 SYDVKM. This CDR3 is 14 amino acids long. Unmatched junction bases numbered 4, after V lost 4 bases and J lost 5 bases. The CDR3 nucleotides are TGTGCCAGCAGTTCGGGACAGACCAATGAAAAACTGTTTTTT. This gives the protein CASSSGQTNEKLFF.

The chain carries TRBV9 and TRBJ1-5, with 7 bases matching TRBD1. Germline V gene data show CDR1 as SGDLS and CDR2 as YYNGEE. Trimming took 0 bases from V and 5 from J; bases not matched to a gene: 5. This CDR3 has 15 amino acids. The CDR3 spells CASSVEGTADQPQHF. As DNA, the CDR3 is TGTGCCAGCAGCGTAGAGGGGACAGCAGATCAGCCCCAGCATTTT.

The J gene is TRBJ1-5, the V gene TRBV5-1; 8 bases map to TRBD1. Germline CDR1 and CDR2: SGHRS and YFSETQ. This CDR3 comprises 15 residues. The ends lost 0 bases at V and 3 bases at J; junction bases unmatched: 2. The CDR3 region has the DNA TGCGCCAGCAGCTTGGGACAGGGGTTCAATCAGCCCCAGCATTTT. This sequence encodes CASSLGQGFNQPQHF.

This chain links TRBV13 with TRBJ1-1; 9 nucleotides match TRBD1. Germline loops: CDR1 PRHDT, CDR2 FYEKMQ (reference sequence). V dropped 4 bases and J dropped 3; count of bases not matched to a gene: 6. The CDR3 length is 15 residues. The CDR3 DNA follows: TGTGCCAGCAGCTCCCCGGGACAGGGAGACACTGAAGCTTTCTTT. This codes for CASSSPGQGDTEAFF.

This chain links TRBV19 with TRBJ1-5, with no clear D. The CDR3 totals 13 residues. Per germline, CDR1 LNHDA and CDR2 SQIVND (reference sequence). The V end was cut by 3 bases, the J end by 9 bases, with 12 bases between. CDR3 bases: TGTGCCAGTAGTATCCCAGGCCCGCGGCCCCAGCATTTT. This gives the protein CASSIPGPRPQHF.